This T cell receptor beta chain was identified during a study of blood T cell repertoires in COVID-19. About the study: From the United States, Italy and Spain came samples of acute and convalescent COVID-19.

TCRdb's table, derived via immunoSEQ multiplex PCR, lists solely in-frame clones and lacks some. Among about 130,000 clones listed, 86% were seen once. The germline V gene has CDR1 MDHEN and CDR2 SYDVKM. The CDR3 contains 18 residues. V was cut by 10 bases and J by 1 base, with 29 bases left in between. The sequence was obtained from a woman in her 70s with COVID-19, enrolled during active disease. Sequencing was carried out using peripheral blood. The V and J genes are TRBV28 and TRBJ2-7; possibly TRBD1 for D (6 bases). In nucleotides, the CDR3 is TGTGCCACCAGAGCGATCCTCCAGGGGACAACCGTATCCTACGAGCAGTACTTC. This gives the protein CATRAILQGTTVSYEQYF.